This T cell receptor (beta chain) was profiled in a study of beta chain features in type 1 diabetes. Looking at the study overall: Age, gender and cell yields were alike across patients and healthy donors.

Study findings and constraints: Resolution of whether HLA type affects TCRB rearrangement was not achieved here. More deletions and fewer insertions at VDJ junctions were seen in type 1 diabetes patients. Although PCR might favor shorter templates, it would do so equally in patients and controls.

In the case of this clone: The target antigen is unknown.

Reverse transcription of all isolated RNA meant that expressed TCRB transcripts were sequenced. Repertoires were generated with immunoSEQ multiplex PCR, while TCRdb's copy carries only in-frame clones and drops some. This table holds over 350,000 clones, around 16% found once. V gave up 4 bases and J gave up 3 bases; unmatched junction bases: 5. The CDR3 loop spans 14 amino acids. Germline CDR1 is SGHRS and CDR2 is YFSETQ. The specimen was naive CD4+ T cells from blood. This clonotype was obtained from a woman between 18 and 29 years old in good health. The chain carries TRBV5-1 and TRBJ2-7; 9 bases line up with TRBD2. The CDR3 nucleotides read TGCGCCAGCAGCGGATTAGCGGGAGACTACGAGCAGTACTTC. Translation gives CASSGLAGDYEQYF.